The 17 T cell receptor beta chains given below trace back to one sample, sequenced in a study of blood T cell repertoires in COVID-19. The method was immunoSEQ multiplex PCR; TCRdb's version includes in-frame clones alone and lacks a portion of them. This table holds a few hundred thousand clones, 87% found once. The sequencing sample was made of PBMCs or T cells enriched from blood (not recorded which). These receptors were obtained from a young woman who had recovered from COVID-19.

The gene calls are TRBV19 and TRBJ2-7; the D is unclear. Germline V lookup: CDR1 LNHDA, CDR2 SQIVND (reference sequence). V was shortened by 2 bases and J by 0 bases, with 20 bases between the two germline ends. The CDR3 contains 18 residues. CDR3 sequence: CASSISPEFQRSSYEQYF. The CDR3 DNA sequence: TGTGCCAGTAGTATATCCCCCGAGTTCCAGAGGAGCTCCTACGAGCAGTACTTC.

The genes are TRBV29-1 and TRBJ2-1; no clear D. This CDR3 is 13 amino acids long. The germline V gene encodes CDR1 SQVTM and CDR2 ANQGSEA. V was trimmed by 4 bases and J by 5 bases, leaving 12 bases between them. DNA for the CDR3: TGCAGCGTTGCTTCGCGATTCGACAATGAGCAGTTCTTC. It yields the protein CSVASRFDNEQFF.

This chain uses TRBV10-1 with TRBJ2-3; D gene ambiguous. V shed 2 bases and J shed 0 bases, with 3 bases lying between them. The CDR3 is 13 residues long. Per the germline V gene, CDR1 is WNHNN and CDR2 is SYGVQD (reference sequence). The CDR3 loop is CASSEQSTDTQYF. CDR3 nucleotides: TGCGCCAGCAGTGAGCAGAGCACAGATACGCAGTATTTT.

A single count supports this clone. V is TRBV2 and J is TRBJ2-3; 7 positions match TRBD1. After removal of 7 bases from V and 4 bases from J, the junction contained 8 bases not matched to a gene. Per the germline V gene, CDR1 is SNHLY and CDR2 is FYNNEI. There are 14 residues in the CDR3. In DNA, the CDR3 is TGTGCCAGCACGGCAGGGGGAAGTGCAGATACGCAGTATTTT. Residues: CASTAGGSADTQYF. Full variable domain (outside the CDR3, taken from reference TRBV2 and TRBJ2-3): EPEVTQTPSHQVTQMGQEVILRCVPISNHLYFYWYRQILGQKVEFLVSFYNNEISEKSEIFDDQFSVERPDGSNFTLKIRSTKLEDSAMYFCASTAGGSADTQYFGPGTRLTVL.

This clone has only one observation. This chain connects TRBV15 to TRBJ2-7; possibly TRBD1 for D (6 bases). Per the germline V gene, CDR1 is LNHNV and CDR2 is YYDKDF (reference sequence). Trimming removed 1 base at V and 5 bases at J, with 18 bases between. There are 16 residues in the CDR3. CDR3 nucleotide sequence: TGTGCCACCAGCAGAGTTATGGGACAAGGGCGGGACGAGCAGTACTTC. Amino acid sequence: CATSRVMGQGRDEQYF.

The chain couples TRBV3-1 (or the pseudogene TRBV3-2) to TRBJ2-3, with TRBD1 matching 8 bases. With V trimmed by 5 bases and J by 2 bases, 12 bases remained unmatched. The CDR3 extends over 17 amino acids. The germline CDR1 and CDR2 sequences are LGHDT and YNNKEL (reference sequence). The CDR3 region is CASSSSPDRVTTDTQYF. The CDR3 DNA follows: TGTGCCAGCAGCTCTTCACCGGACAGGGTGACCACAGATACGCAGTATTTT.

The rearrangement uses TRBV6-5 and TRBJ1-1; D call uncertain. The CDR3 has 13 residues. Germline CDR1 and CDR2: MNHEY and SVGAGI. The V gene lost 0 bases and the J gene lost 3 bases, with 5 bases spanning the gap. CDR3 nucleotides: TGTGCCAGCAGTTACTCCGAGGACACTGAAGCTTTCTTT. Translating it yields CASSYSEDTEAFF.

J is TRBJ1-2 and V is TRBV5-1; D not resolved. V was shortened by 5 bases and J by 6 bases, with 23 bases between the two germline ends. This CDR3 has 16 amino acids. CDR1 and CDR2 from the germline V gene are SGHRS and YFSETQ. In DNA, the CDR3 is TGCGCCAGCAGGTCCTACGGTTGGGAGGTTGGGGATGGCTACACCTTC. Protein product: CASRSYGWEVGDGYTF.

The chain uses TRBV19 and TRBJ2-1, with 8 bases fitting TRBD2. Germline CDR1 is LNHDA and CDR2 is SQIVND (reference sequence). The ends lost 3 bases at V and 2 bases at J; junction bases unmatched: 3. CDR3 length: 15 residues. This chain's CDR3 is CASSMGRGAYNEQFF. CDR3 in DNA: TGTGCCAGTAGTATGGGGCGGGGGGCCTACAATGAGCAGTTCTTC.

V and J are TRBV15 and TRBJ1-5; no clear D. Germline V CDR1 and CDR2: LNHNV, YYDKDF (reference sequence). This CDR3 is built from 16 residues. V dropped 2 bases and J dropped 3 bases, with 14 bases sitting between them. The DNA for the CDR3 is TGTGCCACCAGCAGACAAACGGTCGAGTTCAATCAGCCCCAGCATTTT. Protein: CATSRQTVEFNQPQHF.

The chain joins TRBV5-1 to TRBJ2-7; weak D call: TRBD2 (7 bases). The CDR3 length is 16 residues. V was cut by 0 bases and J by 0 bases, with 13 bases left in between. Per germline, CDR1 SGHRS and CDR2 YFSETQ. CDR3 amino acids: CASSLEARGLSYEQYF. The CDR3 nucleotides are TGCGCCAGCAGCTTGGAAGCGCGGGGGCTCTCCTACGAGCAGTACTTC.

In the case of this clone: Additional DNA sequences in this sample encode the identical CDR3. The CDR3 reads CASSRGTGELFF. The CDR3, as DNA: TGTGCCAGCAGCAGGGGCACCGGGGAGCTGTTTTTT. The chain combines TRBV12-3 or TRBV12-4 with TRBJ2-2, with D tentatively TRBD1 (6 bases). CDR3 length: 12 amino acids. The V end was cut by 6 bases, the J end by 4 bases, with 6 bases between.

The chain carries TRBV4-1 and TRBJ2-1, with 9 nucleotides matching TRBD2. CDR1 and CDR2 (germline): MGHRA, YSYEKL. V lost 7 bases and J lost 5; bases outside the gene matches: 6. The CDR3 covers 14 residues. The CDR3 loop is CASTLAGPDNEQFF. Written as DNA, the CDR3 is TGCGCCAGCACCCTAGCGGGGCCAGACAATGAGCAGTTCTTC.

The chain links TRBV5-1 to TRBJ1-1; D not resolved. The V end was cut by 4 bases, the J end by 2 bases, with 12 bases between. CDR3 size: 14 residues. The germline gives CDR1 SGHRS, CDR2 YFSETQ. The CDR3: CASSSHSPNTEAFF. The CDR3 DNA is TGCGCCAGCAGCAGCCACAGTCCCAACACTGAAGCTTTCTTT.

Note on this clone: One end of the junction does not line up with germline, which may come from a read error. The CDR3 region is CASSLASATSAGELFF. CDR3 DNA: TGTGCCAGCAGCCTAGCTAGCGCTACCTCTGCCGGGGAGCTGTTTTTT. The chain combines TRBV7-8 with TRBJ2-2; TRBD2 is a possible D gene (6 bases). Germline assignment: CDR1 SGHVS and CDR2 FQNEAQ. CDR3 length equals 16 residues.

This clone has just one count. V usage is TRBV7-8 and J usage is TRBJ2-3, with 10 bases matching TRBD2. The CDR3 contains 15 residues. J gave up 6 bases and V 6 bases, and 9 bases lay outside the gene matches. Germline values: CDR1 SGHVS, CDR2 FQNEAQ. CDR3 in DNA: TGTGCCAGCAGGAAAACAGCGGGGGGGTTGGATACGCAGTATTTT. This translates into CASRKTAGGLDTQYF.

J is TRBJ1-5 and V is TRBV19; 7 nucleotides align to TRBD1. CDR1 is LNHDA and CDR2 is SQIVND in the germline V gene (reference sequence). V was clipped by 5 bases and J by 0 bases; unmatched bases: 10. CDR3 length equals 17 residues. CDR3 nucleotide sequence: TGTGCCAGTAGTCCAATCACGACAGGGTATAGCAATCAGCCCCAGCATTTT. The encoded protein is CASSPITTGYSNQPQHF.